What follows are 20 T cell receptor beta chains derived from one specimen sequenced in a study of beta chain features in type 1 diabetes. Sequenced material consisted of expressed TCRB transcripts (all of the isolated RNA was reverse transcribed). Clones were sequenced by immunoSEQ multiplex PCR, and TCRdb holds only the in-frame ones, with some missing. The sample records about 340,000 clones, around 8% being singletons. Sample: central memory CD4+ T cells from blood. The receptors derive from a woman younger than 35 in good health.

This clone was detected ten times or more. The rearrangement links TRBV18 to TRBJ2-1; TRBD1 is a possible D gene (6 bases). V lost 3 bases and J lost 9, with 12 bases in between. CDR1 is KGHSH, CDR2 LQKENI, per germline. CDR3 length equals 13 residues. DNA for the CDR3: TGTGCCAGCTCACCGGACCAGGGGACTGAGCAGTTCTTC. Amino acid sequence: CASSPDQGTEQFF.

The chain employs TRBV19 and TRBJ1-2; 8 nucleotides agree with TRBD1. The junction had 7 bases not matched to a gene; V was cut back by 11 bases and J by 8 bases. The length of the CDR3 is 11 residues. CDR1 LNHDA and CDR2 SQIVND come from the germline V gene (reference sequence). The DNA of the CDR3 is TGTGCCGGAAGGACAGGGCAAGGCTACACCTTC. It encodes CAGRTGQGYTF.

This clone was seen repeatedly, ten times or more. This chain uses TRBV5-6 with TRBJ2-6, with 8 bases that match TRBD1. Germline V gene sequence: CDR1 SGHDT, CDR2 YYEEEE. This CDR3 comprises 17 residues. V shed 5 bases, J shed 4 bases, and the junction held 11 bases outside the gene matches. The CDR3: CASSLGDRRSGANVLTF. Here the CDR3 DNA reads TGTGCCAGCAGTTTAGGGGACAGGCGCTCGGGGGCCAACGTCCTGACTTTC.

The chain employs TRBV12-5 and TRBJ1-5; possibly TRBD1 for D (5 bases). With 6 bases removed from V and 2 bases from J, the gap between germline ends came to 5 bases. The germline gives CDR1 LGHNT, CDR2 FRNRAP. The CDR3 contains 12 residues. In nucleotides, the CDR3 is TGTGCTAGTGGACAGGGCAATCAGCCCCAGCATTTT. The encoded protein is CASGQGNQPQHF.

This clone was detected only a few times. The CDR3 region is CASSRLDRGGDTQYF. The CDR3, as DNA: TGTGCCAGCAGCCGCCTGGACAGGGGCGGCGATACGCAGTATTTT. The chain employs TRBV16 and TRBJ2-3; 9 bases align to TRBD1. There are 15 residues in the CDR3. Germline CDR1 KGHSY, CDR2 FQNENV. V gave up 4 bases and J gave up 6 bases; unmatched junction bases: 8.

This clone occurred a few times. This sequence joins TRBV10-3 and TRBJ2-2; D may match TRBD1 or TRBD2 (5 bases each). This CDR3 region has 13 residues. Trimming took 10 bases from V and 4 from J, leaving 13 bases between them. In germline, CDR1 is ENHRY, CDR2 SYGVKD. CDR3 protein: CASAGGATGELFF. The DNA of the CDR3 is TGTGCCAGCGCTGGGGGTGCCACCGGGGAGCTGTTTTTT.

In this sample, this clone turned up a few times. V usage is TRBV20-1 and J usage is TRBJ1-1; unclear D gene. The germline V and J ends were trimmed by 3 bases and 11 bases, with 13 bases remaining between them. This CDR3 spans 11 amino acids. The germline V gene encodes CDR1 DFQATT and CDR2 SNEGSKA (reference sequence). CDR3 residues: CSASSARLAFF. The CDR3 coding sequence is TGCAGTGCTAGCTCGGCTCGATTGGCTTTCTTT.

The chain carries TRBV10-2 and TRBJ2-1, with a possible D match to TRBD2 (5 bases). Germline CDR1 is WSHSY and CDR2 is SAAADI. V lost 7 bases, J lost 4 bases, and 11 bases lay in between. The CDR3 runs to 13 residues. CDR3 sequence (DNA): TGCGCCAGCAAGGGAGTAGCGTACAATGAGCAGTTCTTC. Residues: CASKGVAYNEQFF.

This clone was found a few times. The J gene is TRBJ2-7, the V gene TRBV7-2; 11 nucleotides match TRBD2. The trim removed 5 bases at V and 3 bases at J, leaving 6 bases unmatched. Germline V gives CDR1 SGHTA, CDR2 FQGNSA. The CDR3 covers 15 residues. CDR3 coding DNA: TGTGCCAGCAGCGCGGTAGGACTAGCGGGCTACGAGCAGTACTTC. Translating gives CASSAVGLAGYEQYF.

V gene TRBV18 combines with J gene TRBJ1-1; D unresolved. Germline assignment: CDR1 KGHSH and CDR2 LQKENI. The ends were cut back, 0 bases at V and 1 base at J, with 9 bases in the middle. The CDR3 runs to 15 residues. DNA of the CDR3: TGTGCCAGCTCACCACCGTTTCTCGGGAACACTGAAGCTTTCTTT. This sequence encodes CASSPPFLGNTEAFF.

This clone showed up many times. The chain uses TRBV23-1 and TRBJ1-5; a possible D gene is TRBD1 (6 bases). TRBV23-1 is known as an ORF, though its function is uncertain. The CDR3 is made up of 14 amino acids. With 0 bases removed from V and 10 bases from J, the gap between germline ends came to 13 bases. CDR3 nucleotides: TGCGCCAGCAGTCAATCGGACAGAATTCGTCCCCAGCATTTT. It yields the protein CASSQSDRIRPQHF.

This clone appeared a few times. The rearrangement links TRBV6-6 to TRBJ1-2, with D possibly TRBD1 on 6 matching bases. The CDR3 totals 12 residues. V gave up 6 bases and J gave up 6 bases, with 11 bases separating them. The germline V gene has CDR1 MNHNY and CDR2 SVGAGI (reference sequence). CDR3 nucleotide sequence: TGTGCCAGCAGCCGAACAGGGAATGGCTACACCTTC. This sequence encodes CASSRTGNGYTF.

V is TRBV6-5 and J is TRBJ2-1; D might be TRBD2 (5 bases). This CDR3 has 15 amino acids. V gave up 0 bases and J gave up 6 bases, with 12 bases separating them. Germline values: CDR1 MNHEY, CDR2 SVGAGI. In nucleotides, the CDR3 is TGTGCCAGCAGTTACTCCTGGTCTAGCAGCAATGAGCAGTTCTTC. Translating gives CASSYSWSSSNEQFF.

The chain links TRBV15 to TRBJ1-2; tentative D call: TRBD1 (5 bases). CDR1 and CDR2 (germline): LNHNV, YYDKDF (reference sequence). The CDR3 is made up of 16 amino acids. Trimming pared 0 bases from V and 4 bases from J, leaving 15 bases between. CDR3 region: CATSRDLDRNVYGYTF. Written as DNA, the CDR3 is TGTGCCACCAGCAGAGATCTAGACAGAAACGTCTATGGCTACACCTTC.

This clone occurred a few times. This chain uses TRBV7-9 with TRBJ2-1, with TRBD2 matching 10 bases. The CDR3 extends over 15 amino acids. Germline lookup yields CDR1 SEHNR and CDR2 FQNEAQ (reference sequence). After removal of 5 bases from V and 4 bases from J, the junction contained 5 bases not matched to a gene. The CDR3 nucleotides read TGTGCCAGCAGCAGACTAGCGGGCGAGTACAATGAGCAGTTCTTC. Translated: CASSRLAGEYNEQFF.

Turning to this clone: Mismatch with germline at one junction end may stem from a read error. The chain employs TRBV28 and TRBJ2-7; 8 bases align to TRBD1. Germline loops: CDR1 MDHEN, CDR2 SYDVKM. The CDR3 loop spans 11 amino acids. The CDR3 loop is CASSFTGGFSF. Here the CDR3 DNA reads TGTGCCAGCAGTTTTACAGGGGGTTTCTCCTTC. The full variable domain, completed using reference TRBV28 and TRBJ2-7, is DVKVTQSSRYLVKRTGEKVFLECVQDMDHENMFWYRQDPGLGLRLIYFSYDVKMKEKGDIPEGYSVSREKKERFSLILESASTNQTSMYLCASSFTGGFSFGPGTRLTVT.

This clone was detected only a few times. This rearrangement joins TRBV2 to TRBJ2-3; D remains ambiguous. CDR1 and CDR2 from the germline V gene are SNHLY and FYNNEI. Trimming took off 0 bases at V and 0 bases at J, with 7 bases between the two ends. The CDR3 consists of 15 residues. Here the CDR3 DNA reads TGTGCCAGCAGTGAAGCGCTTCTGAGCACAGATACGCAGTATTTT. It specifies CASSEALLSTDTQYF.

The table lists this clone with a few counts. V and J are TRBV5-4 and TRBJ2-7, with 10 bases aligning to TRBD2. V shed 4 bases and J 5 bases; nucleotides not matched to a gene: 12. The V gene's germline CDR1 is SGHNT and CDR2 YYREEE (reference sequence). This CDR3 region has 16 residues. The CDR3 DNA is TGTGCCAGCAGCCGATCTAGCGGGAGTGGATCCCACGAGCAGTACTTC. This sequence encodes CASSRSSGSGSHEQYF.

The rearrangement uses TRBV6-5 and TRBJ2-7; 9 bases map to TRBD1. The V gene's germline CDR1 is MNHEY and CDR2 SVGAGI. The trim removed 2 bases at V and 6 bases at J, leaving 11 bases unmatched. The CDR3 runs to 16 residues. CDR3 loop: CASSYGAGTGRSEQYF. The DNA of the CDR3 is TGTGCCAGCAGTTACGGAGCCGGGACAGGGCGTTCCGAGCAGTACTTC.

V usage is TRBV9 and J usage is TRBJ2-5; possible D gene TRBD1, 6 bases. Looked up from germline, CDR1 is SGDLS and CDR2 is YYNGEE. This CDR3 comprises 16 residues. V lost 1 base and J lost 5, with 18 bases in between. The CDR3, as DNA: TGTGCCAGCAGCGTAACGGCCAGGGGTGGTGGGGAGACCCAGTACTTC. It specifies CASSVTARGGGETQYF.